This T cell receptor beta chain emerged from a study of cytomegalovirus exposure and HLA in healthy donors. As for the donors, each was a healthy bone marrow donor. Note on this clone: Its antigen remains unidentified.

Primers: 60 Vbeta forward and 13 Jbeta reverse. Assay: immunoSEQ multiplex PCR; the TCRdb copy retains only in-frame clones and omits some. Of over 120,000 clones detected, 75% to 90% appear once; the ten largest clones hold less than 3.5%. Findings of the study overall: A missense DCLRE1C variant was associated with V- and J-gene trimming of TCR beta chains in a later analysis, and an independent cohort replicated the association. Later on, an analysis found that several of the most significant clusters appeared to be linked to common viral pathogens, which included parvovirus B19. In a later analysis, TCR association rates varied by HLA locus: DRB1 most, HLA-C fewest.

Germline values: CDR1 LNHDA, CDR2 SQIVND (reference sequence). The CDR3 sequence is 10 residues long. V was trimmed by 10 bases and J by 7 bases, leaving 11 bases between them. This clonotype was obtained from a woman aged 25 to 39 in good health and CMV-seronegative. Sequences were obtained from PBMCs. This sequence joins TRBV19 and TRBJ2-7, with D perhaps TRBD1 (5 bases). The CDR3 spells CATSQGEQYF. DNA of the CDR3: TGTGCCACCTCCCAGGGTGAGCAGTACTTC.